Presented here are 20 T cell receptor beta chains from one specimen sequenced in a study of blood T cell repertoires in COVID-19. Using immunoSEQ multiplex PCR, the repertoire was profiled, and TCRdb retains in-frame clones only, with some absent. The sample lists roughly 26,000 clones, approximately 66% seen once, with 6% to 9.5% in the top ten. Sample: peripheral blood. These receptors all come from a man aged 55 to 70 with active or convalescent COVID-19.

The V gene is TRBV19, the J gene TRBJ2-1; D is uncertain. The V and J ends lost 0 bases and 5 bases respectively, with 11 bases between them. This CDR3 region has 15 residues. Germline V gene data show CDR1 as LNHDA and CDR2 as SQIVND (reference sequence). The CDR3 reads CASSIDAPPNNEQFF. CDR3 in DNA: TGTGCCAGTAGTATAGACGCCCCTCCTAACAATGAGCAGTTCTTC. The whole variable domain, filled in from reference TRBV19 and TRBJ2-1, reads DGGITQSPKYLFRKEGQNVTLSCEQNLNHDAMYWYRQDPGQGLRLIYYSQIVNDFQKGDIAEGYSVSREKKESFPLTVTSAQKNPTAFYLCASSIDAPPNNEQFFGPGTRLTVL.

J is TRBJ2-7 and V is TRBV19, with 8 bases fitting TRBD1. Germline V gene data show CDR1 as LNHDA and CDR2 as SQIVND (reference sequence). The CDR3 length is 16 residues. The V segment lost 5 bases and the J segment 1 base; nucleotides outside the gene matches: 10. The CDR3 loop is CASSSPRGQESYEQYF. DNA for the CDR3: TGTGCCAGTAGTTCCCCCCGGGGACAGGAGTCCTACGAGCAGTACTTC.

The CDR3 DNA reads as TGTGCCAGCAGGACAGCCAGGACAGGGAGGGTGGCTAACTATGGCTACACCTTC. This encodes CASRTARTGRVANYGYTF. The chain combines TRBV7-3 with TRBJ1-2, with 8 bases aligning to TRBD1. The CDR3 is 18 residues long. The V segment lost 6 bases and the J segment 0 bases; nucleotides outside the gene matches: 15. Germline CDR1 SGHTA, CDR2 FQGTGA.

The chain employs TRBV2 and TRBJ1-2; TRBD1 matches at 7 bases. The CDR3 totals 15 residues. J gave up 2 bases and V 5 bases, and 8 bases lay outside the gene matches. Germline V gene sequence: CDR1 SNHLY, CDR2 FYNNEI. This CDR3 is CASSPETGQNYGYTF. For the CDR3, the DNA is TGTGCCAGCAGTCCAGAGACAGGGCAGAACTATGGCTACACCTTC. The full variable domain, its missing parts supplied by reference TRBV2 and TRBJ1-2, is EPEVTQTPSHQVTQMGQEVILRCVPISNHLYFYWYRQILGQKVEFLVSFYNNEISEKSEIFDDQFSVERPDGSNFTLKIRSTKLEDSAMYFCASSPETGQNYGYTFGSGTRLTVV.

The genes are TRBV18 and TRBJ2-1, with 7 bases lining up with TRBD2. Losses at the gene ends were 3 bases for V and 8 bases for J; bases not matched to a gene: 19. Germline CDR1 reads KGHSH; CDR2 reads LQKENI. The CDR3 runs to 18 residues. CDR3 region: CASSPLSGTTGLGYEQFF. CDR3 in DNA: TGTGCCAGCTCACCCTTATCCGGGACTACGGGGTTGGGGTATGAGCAGTTCTTC.

The genes are TRBV5-1 and TRBJ2-3, with TRBD2 identical over 11 bases. After removal of 0 bases from V and 2 bases from J, the junction contained 5 bases not matched to a gene. This CDR3 is 17 amino acids long. Germline CDR1 SGHRS, CDR2 YFSETQ. The CDR3 coding sequence is TGCGCCAGCAGCTTGGCGGCTAGCGGGGGGACCACAGATACGCAGTATTTT. The encoded protein is CASSLAASGGTTDTQYF. Full variable domain (missing parts from reference TRBV5-1 and TRBJ2-3): KAGVTQTPRYLIKTRGQQVTLSCSPISGHRSVSWYQQTPGQGLQFLFEYFSETQRNKGNFPGRFSGRQFSNSRSEMNVSTLELGDSALYLCASSLAASGGTTDTQYFGPGTRLTVL.

V is TRBV29-1 and J is TRBJ1-1, with unresolved D. Deletions cut 6 bases from V and 5 bases from J, with 13 bases between. Germline V lookup: CDR1 SQVTM, CDR2 ANQGSEA. This CDR3 has 12 amino acids. CDR3 DNA: TGCAGCGTAGCGGAGGCGAGGACTGAAGCTTTCTTT. Protein product: CSVAEARTEAFF.

The V gene is TRBV6-2 or TRBV6-3, the J gene TRBJ2-1, with TRBD2 matching 11 bases. J was trimmed by 0 bases and V by 4 bases; bases with no gene match: 11. This CDR3 has 19 amino acids. Looked up from germline, CDR1 is MNHEY and CDR2 is SVGEGT. CDR3 amino acids: CASSSTSGSDTSSYNEQFF. Written as DNA, the CDR3 is TGTGCCAGCAGTTCTACTAGCGGGAGTGATACTAGCTCCTACAATGAGCAGTTCTTC.

The rearrangement joins TRBV7-3 to TRBJ1-1; 9 bases map to TRBD1. Trimming at V came to 5 bases and at J to 2 bases, leaving 18 bases not matched to a gene. The CDR3 runs 19 residues. Germline V gene sequence: CDR1 SGHTA, CDR2 FQGTGA. The CDR3, as DNA: TGTGCCAGCAGCCCAACCGGGACAGGGATTTGGGGTCCCAACACTGAAGCTTTCTTT. It translates to CASSPTGTGIWGPNTEAFF. Looking up the rest from reference TRBV7-3 and TRBJ1-1 gives the full variable domain: GAGVSQTPSNKVTEKGKYVELRCDPISGHTALYWYRQSLGQGPEFLIYFQGTGAADDSGLPNDRFFAVRPEGSVSTLKIQRTERGDSAVYLCASSPTGTGIWGPNTEAFFGQGTRLTVV.

The rearrangement links TRBV6-5 to TRBJ1-1; 8 bases are a match to TRBD1. Per germline, CDR1 MNHEY and CDR2 SVGAGI. The ends lost 7 bases at V and 7 bases at J; junction bases unmatched: 11. The length of the CDR3 is 14 residues. CDR3 sequence: CASNRDRNSIEAFF. The CDR3 coding sequence is TGTGCCAGCAACCGGGACAGGAATAGTATTGAAGCTTTCTTT.

This clone has just one count. The chain has TRBV19 and TRBJ1-5, with 8 bases matching TRBD1. The CDR3 is 16 residues long. Losses at the gene ends were 6 bases for V and 4 bases for J; bases not matched to a gene: 11. Germline-derived CDR1 and CDR2 are LNHDA and SQIVND (reference sequence). Written as DNA, the CDR3 is TGTGCCAGTAGCGCTATTGACAGGGGACGAAATCAGCCCCAGCATTTT. Translation gives CASSAIDRGRNQPQHF.

V is TRBV5-1 and J is TRBJ2-2, with D possibly being TRBD1 (5 bases). CDR1 SGHRS and CDR2 YFSETQ come from the germline V gene. The CDR3 is made up of 14 amino acids. V lost 1 base and J 3 bases, leaving 7 bases between the germline ends. In DNA form, the CDR3 reads TGCGCCAGCAGCTTGCAGGGTGACACCGGGGAGCTGTTTTTT. Its translation is CASSLQGDTGELFF.

The chain links TRBV5-1 to TRBJ2-1, with D perhaps TRBD1 (6 bases). Germline CDR1 is SGHRS and CDR2 is YFSETQ. This CDR3 region has 14 residues. V dropped 4 bases and J dropped 8 bases, with 16 bases sitting between them. The CDR3 nucleotides are TGCGCCAGCAGCAGGGATGGGGACATGGATGAGCAGTTCTTC. It encodes CASSRDGDMDEQFF. The whole variable domain, remainder taken from reference TRBV5-1 and TRBJ2-1, is KAGVTQTPRYLIKTRGQQVTLSCSPISGHRSVSWYQQTPGQGLQFLFEYFSETQRNKGNFPGRFSGRQFSNSRSEMNVSTLELGDSALYLCASSRDGDMDEQFFGPGTRLTVL.

The chain couples TRBV4-1 to TRBJ2-7; 8 bases agree with TRBD2. This CDR3 region has 17 residues. The V segment lost 1 base and the J segment 4 bases; nucleotides outside the gene matches: 12. Germline assignment: CDR1 MGHRA and CDR2 YSYEKL. The CDR3: CASSQVLSGGARYEQYF. The CDR3 DNA reads TGCGCCAGCAGCCAAGTCCTGTCGGGGGGGGCGCGTTACGAGCAGTACTTC.

This chain joins TRBV6-5 and TRBJ1-1; TRBD1 might be the D (6 bases). Trimming removed 6 bases from V and 3 bases from J, with 11 bases in between. Germline CDR1 reads MNHEY; CDR2 reads SVGAGI. The CDR3 extends over 13 amino acids. CDR3 loop: CASRITGYTEAFF. The CDR3 nucleotides are TGTGCCAGCAGGATTACAGGGTACACTGAAGCTTTCTTT.

V is TRBV10-2 and J is TRBJ2-7; 7 positions agree with TRBD1. Looked up from germline, CDR1 is WSHSY and CDR2 is SAAADI. The J segment lost 3 bases and the V segment lost 6 bases, leaving 5 bases of the junction unmatched. CDR3 size: 13 residues. In nucleotides, the CDR3 is TGCGCCAGCAGGACAGGGATCCTCTACGAGCAGTACTTC. Protein product: CASRTGILYEQYF.

CDR3 nucleotides: TGCGCCAGCAGTGCAGGCGGGCCGGGTGCGGAGACCCAGTACTTC. It specifies CASSAGGPGAETQYF. The rearrangement joins TRBV10-1 to TRBJ2-5, with D tentatively TRBD2 (5 bases). V was clipped by 4 bases and J by 5 bases, with 17 bases between them. In germline, CDR1 is WNHNN, CDR2 SYGVQD (reference sequence). The CDR3 has 15 residues.

V is TRBV5-1 and J is TRBJ2-5, with D possibly being TRBD1 (7 bases). CDR3 length equals 13 residues. The V and J ends lost 5 bases and 4 bases respectively, with 12 bases between them. Germline values: CDR1 SGHRS, CDR2 YFSETQ. This chain's CDR3 is CASRRQGGETQYF. The DNA of the CDR3 is TGCGCCAGCAGAAGACAGGGAGGAGAGACCCAGTACTTC. Looking up the rest from reference TRBV5-1 and TRBJ2-5 gives the full variable domain: KAGVTQTPRYLIKTRGQQVTLSCSPISGHRSVSWYQQTPGQGLQFLFEYFSETQRNKGNFPGRFSGRQFSNSRSEMNVSTLELGDSALYLCASRRQGGETQYFGPGTRLLVL.

This chain connects TRBV30 to TRBJ1-6; D remains ambiguous. With 5 bases removed from V and 9 bases from J, the gap between germline ends came to 20 bases. The CDR3 consists of 15 residues. CDR1 is GTSNPN and CDR2 is SVGIG in the germline V gene (reference sequence). The DNA of the CDR3 is TGTGCCTGGTGGGGTAATCGAGGGCGGGGTTCACCCCTCCACTTT. Encoded protein: CAWWGNRGRGSPLHF.

The V call is TRBV6-5, the J call TRBJ2-7, with 9 bases lining up with TRBD1. Germline V lookup: CDR1 MNHEY, CDR2 SVGAGI. The CDR3 extends over 15 amino acids. J lost 5 bases, V lost 7 bases, and 12 bases had no gene match. DNA for the CDR3: TGTGCCAGCACCCACCTGGGGACAGGGCGCCACGAGCAGTACTTC. The encoded protein is CASTHLGTGRHEQYF.